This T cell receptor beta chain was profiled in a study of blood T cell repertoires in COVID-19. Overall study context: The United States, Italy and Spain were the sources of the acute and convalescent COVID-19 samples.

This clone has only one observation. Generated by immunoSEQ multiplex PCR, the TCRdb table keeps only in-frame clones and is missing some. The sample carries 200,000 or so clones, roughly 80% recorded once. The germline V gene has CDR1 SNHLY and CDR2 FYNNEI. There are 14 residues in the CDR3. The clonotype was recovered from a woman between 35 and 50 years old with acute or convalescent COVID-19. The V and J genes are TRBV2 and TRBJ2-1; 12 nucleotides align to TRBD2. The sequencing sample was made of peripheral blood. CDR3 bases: TGTGCTAGTTGTGAGCTAGCGGGGGGGGAAGAGCAGTTCTTC. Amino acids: CASCELAGGEEQFF.